These 32 T cell receptor beta chains were all obtained from the same sample, sequenced in a study of blood T cell repertoires in COVID-19. Here immunoSEQ multiplex PCR was the method, and the copy in TCRdb shows in-frame clones only, minus some. This table has around 180,000 clones, 70% to 90% appearing once. Input material: peripheral blood. These receptor sequences come from a man aged 60-69 years with acute or convalescent COVID-19.

This clone was recorded once. This sequence joins TRBV6-5 and TRBJ2-7, with TRBD1 as a possible D gene (6 bases). Trimming shortened V by 6 bases and J by 2 bases, and 14 bases separated the two germline ends. CDR1 MNHEY and CDR2 SVGAGI come from the germline V gene. This CDR3 spans 14 amino acids. DNA for the CDR3: TGTGCCAGCAGACACAATCGGGACACCTACGAGCAGTACTTC. This gives the protein CASRHNRDTYEQYF.

This chain links TRBV28 with TRBJ1-5; 7 nucleotides agree with TRBD1. Trimming at V came to 6 bases and at J to 7 bases, leaving 9 bases not matched to a gene. Germline V gives CDR1 MDHEN, CDR2 SYDVKM. This CDR3 has 14 residues. In nucleotides, the CDR3 is TGTGCCAGCAGGACGACAGGGAGAGGGCAGCCCCAGCATTTT. Protein product: CASRTTGRGQPQHF.

This chain uses TRBV27 with TRBJ1-2; tentatively, D is TRBD1 (6 bases). This CDR3 is 13 amino acids long. CDR1 MNHEY and CDR2 SMNVEV come from the germline V gene (reference sequence). Between the trimmed V and J ends, which lost 5 bases and 8 bases, there was a span of 15 bases. CDR3 sequence reads: CASSVYHGGGYTF. The CDR3 DNA reads TGTGCCAGCAGTGTTTATCATGGGGGCGGCTACACCTTC.

The chain is built from TRBV7-2 and TRBJ1-2; 8 positions agree with TRBD1. The CDR3 has 14 residues. The V gene end was trimmed by 5 bases and the J gene end by 6 bases; junction bases not matched to a gene: 8. CDR1 is SGHTA and CDR2 is FQGNSA in the germline V gene. This chain's CDR3 is CASSPGQGQDGYTF. In DNA, the CDR3 is TGTGCCAGCAGCCCAGGACAGGGACAGGATGGCTACACCTTC.

In its sample, this clone was seen a few times. The chain links TRBV2 to TRBJ2-2; D is unclear. Trimming removed 8 bases from V and 3 bases from J, with 10 bases in between. Germline V gene lookup returns CDR1 SNHLY and CDR2 FYNNEI. The CDR3 is made up of 13 amino acids. CDR3 region: CASSQMDTGELFF. The CDR3, as DNA: TGTGCCAGCTCGCAGATGGACACCGGGGAGCTGTTTTTT.

This chain links TRBV5-1 with TRBJ2-7, with D tentatively TRBD2 (6 bases). Trimming stripped 4 bases from V and 6 bases from J, with 17 bases between. The CDR3 contains 14 residues. Germline V gene data show CDR1 as SGHRS and CDR2 as YFSETQ. CDR3 amino acids: CASSPRTGVVEQYF. CDR3 nucleotides: TGCGCCAGCAGCCCCCGGACGGGGGTGGTCGAGCAGTACTTC.

This clone was counted between two and nine times. The chain uses TRBV5-8 and TRBJ1-6; D not resolved. The CDR3 is 14 amino acids. Germline CDR1 and CDR2: SGHTS and YDEGEE. Trimming took 5 bases from V and 4 from J, leaving 10 bases between them. The CDR3 bases are TGTGCCAGCAGGGAGGAGGCATATAATTCACCCCTCCACTTT. Translated, it gives CASREEAYNSPLHF.

This chain links TRBV5-4 with TRBJ2-7; D gene uncertain. This CDR3 is 14 amino acids long. CDR1 is SGHNT and CDR2 is YYREEE in the germline V gene (reference sequence). Trimming cost V 0 bases and J 1 base, with 8 bases left between them. The chain's CDR3 is CASSLGSGSYEQYF. The DNA for the CDR3 is TGTGCCAGCAGCTTGGGATCAGGTTCCTACGAGCAGTACTTC.

This clone was found once. This chain connects TRBV4-1 to TRBJ1-6; possibly TRBD1 for D (5 bases). Per the germline V gene, CDR1 is MGHRA and CDR2 is YSYEKL. Trimming removed 2 bases from V and 7 bases from J, with 15 bases in between. The CDR3 runs to 16 residues. The CDR3 region has the DNA TGCGCCAGCAGCCAATCGGTGCAGGAGGGGAATTCACCCCTCCACTTT. Translated: CASSQSVQEGNSPLHF.

The sample holds a few counts of this clone. V and J are TRBV24-1 and TRBJ2-7; 7 bases align to TRBD1. This CDR3 is built from 15 residues. V lost 2 bases, J lost 2 bases, and 5 bases stayed unmatched. Germline CDR1 and CDR2: KGHDR and SFDVKD. CDR3 sequence (DNA): TGTGCCACCAGTGATTACCGGGACAGTCCCTACGAGCAGTACTTC. This codes for CATSDYRDSPYEQYF.

This clone has a handful of counts. The chain recombines TRBV24-1 with TRBJ2-1; weak D call: TRBD2 (5 bases). Per germline, CDR1 KGHDR and CDR2 SFDVKD. V was pared by 9 bases and J by 0 bases, with 8 bases between. The CDR3 totals 13 residues. CDR3 sequence: CATQRSSYNEQFF. CDR3 bases: TGTGCCACCCAGCGGAGCTCCTACAATGAGCAGTTCTTC.

This chain connects TRBV5-1 to TRBJ1-1, with 9 bases identical to TRBD1. Losses at the gene ends were 5 bases for V and 0 bases for J; bases not matched to a gene: 5. Germline V lookup: CDR1 SGHRS, CDR2 YFSETQ. CDR3 length: 15 amino acids. CDR3 region: CASRGTGWVNTEAFF. The CDR3 DNA reads as TGCGCCAGCAGAGGGACAGGGTGGGTGAACACTGAAGCTTTCTTT. The entire variable domain, with the rest obtained from reference TRBV5-1 and TRBJ1-1, is as follows: KAGVTQTPRYLIKTRGQQVTLSCSPISGHRSVSWYQQTPGQGLQFLFEYFSETQRNKGNFPGRFSGRQFSNSRSEMNVSTLELGDSALYLCASRGTGWVNTEAFFGQGTRLTVV.

J is TRBJ2-3 and V is TRBV6-5; tentatively, D is TRBD2 (7 bases). The CDR3 extends over 13 amino acids. Trimming stripped 10 bases from V and 6 bases from J, with 17 bases between. CDR1 MNHEY and CDR2 SVGAGI come from the germline V gene. CDR3: CANMGGLYDTQYF. The CDR3 region has the DNA TGTGCCAACATGGGGGGGCTTTACGATACGCAGTATTTT.

The chain combines TRBV5-1 with TRBJ2-3; D call uncertain. CDR3 length: 12 amino acids. Trimming left V 2 bases short and J 9 bases short, with 10 bases between. Germline CDR1 SGHRS, CDR2 YFSETQ. CDR3 in DNA: TGCGCCAGCAGCTTATCAGATGAAACGCAGTATTTT. This codes for CASSLSDETQYF. The full variable domain, completed using reference TRBV5-1 and TRBJ2-3, is KAGVTQTPRYLIKTRGQQVTLSCSPISGHRSVSWYQQTPGQGLQFLFEYFSETQRNKGNFPGRFSGRQFSNSRSEMNVSTLELGDSALYLCASSLSDETQYFGPGTRLTVL.

The chain couples TRBV6-4 to TRBJ2-3; weak D call: TRBD2 (6 bases). Germline CDR1 and CDR2: MRHNA and SNTAGT. CDR3 length: 16 amino acids. The germline V and J ends were trimmed by 3 bases and 0 bases, with 13 bases remaining between them. This CDR3 is CASSEDYPASTDTQYF. CDR3 nucleotide sequence: TGTGCCAGCAGTGAGGACTACCCTGCTAGCACAGATACGCAGTATTTT.

There are a few counts of this clone. The CDR3, as DNA: TGTGCCAGCAGCACATCACAGGGTGGCTACACCTTC. Protein sequence: CASSTSQGGYTF. The V call is TRBV7-8, the J call TRBJ1-2, with D perhaps TRBD1 (6 bases). This CDR3 has 12 residues. CDR1 is SGHVS, CDR2 FQNEAQ, per germline. Deletions cut 5 bases from V and 7 bases from J, with 11 bases between.

This chain joins TRBV2 and TRBJ2-7; 8 nucleotides line up with TRBD2. The junction had 23 bases not matched to a gene; V was cut back by 7 bases and J by 9 bases. The germline V gene has CDR1 SNHLY and CDR2 FYNNEI. This CDR3 is 17 amino acids long. The CDR3 nucleotides are TGTGCCAGCAACCCCCGGGCGAGCTTGCGGGGCGCGGGGGGGCAGTACTTC. This gives the protein CASNPRASLRGAGGQYF.

CDR3 protein: CSVTGQSYGYTF. The CDR3 bases are TGCAGCGTGACGGGACAGAGTTATGGCTACACCTTC. V and J are TRBV29-1 and TRBJ1-2, with 7 nucleotides matching TRBD1. From germline, CDR1 is SQVTM and CDR2 ANQGSEA. The CDR3 covers 12 residues. Losses at the gene ends were 6 bases for V and 5 bases for J; bases not matched to a gene: 6. The full variable domain, completed using reference TRBV29-1 and TRBJ1-2, is SAVISQKPSRDICQRGTSLTIQCQVDSQVTMMFWYRQQPGQSLTLIATANQGSEATYESGFVIDKFPISRPNLTFSTLTVSNMSPEDSSIYLCSVTGQSYGYTFGSGTRLTVV.

Here the CDR3 DNA reads TGTGCCAGCAGCACCCGGGCTAGCGGCACAGATACGCAGTATTTT. Its translation is CASSTRASGTDTQYF. V is TRBV7-2 and J is TRBJ2-3; possibly TRBD2 for D (6 bases). CDR3 length equals 15 residues. Trimming cost V 5 bases and J 1 base, with 13 bases left between them. The germline V gene encodes CDR1 SGHTA and CDR2 FQGNSA.

This clone has only a few counts. The V call is TRBV6-1, the J call TRBJ2-3; TRBD2 matches at 7 bases. V trimming: 3 bases; J trimming: 1 base; junction bases outside the gene matches: 4. CDR1 is MNHNS and CDR2 is SASEGT in the germline V gene. This CDR3 comprises 15 residues. The CDR3 region is CASSDKTSGTDTQYF. CDR3 DNA sequence: TGTGCCAGCAGTGACAAAACTAGCGGCACAGATACGCAGTATTTT.

This clone was picked up a small number of times. The V and J genes are TRBV11-2 and TRBJ2-5, with D tentatively TRBD2 (6 bases). The CDR3 consists of 15 residues. V was pared by 6 bases and J by 3 bases, with 17 bases between. Germline CDR1 is SGHAT and CDR2 is FQNNGV. CDR3 in DNA: TGTGCCAGCAGTGGTCTTCGGGGCGGGGAAGAGACCCAGTACTTC. Amino acids: CASSGLRGGEETQYF.

V and J are TRBV19 and TRBJ1-5; D perhaps matches TRBD1 (6 bases). Germline lookup yields CDR1 LNHDA and CDR2 SQIVND (reference sequence). The CDR3 extends over 12 amino acids. Trimming shortened V by 7 bases and J by 7 bases, and 11 bases separated the two germline ends. The CDR3 DNA reads TGTGCCAGTAAGAGGGGGGGACAGCCCCAGCATTTT. This encodes CASKRGGQPQHF.

This rearrangement joins TRBV9 to TRBJ1-5, with a tentative D call TRBD1 (6 bases). The germline gives CDR1 SGDLS, CDR2 YYNGEE. The CDR3 sequence is 11 residues long. V was cut by 7 bases and J by 6 bases, with 8 bases left in between. The CDR3 region has the DNA TGTGCCAGCGGCAGGGGTCAGCCCCAGCATTTT. It translates to CASGRGQPQHF.

The chain employs TRBV19 and TRBJ2-3, with a weak D call TRBD1 (6 bases). V was clipped by 6 bases and J by 2 bases, with 15 bases between them. The CDR3 runs to 15 residues. Germline V CDR1 and CDR2: LNHDA, SQIVND (reference sequence). The CDR3 reads CASRPQDSPTDTQYF. Written as DNA, the CDR3 is TGTGCCAGTAGACCCCAGGACAGCCCCACAGATACGCAGTATTTT.

The chain joins TRBV9 to TRBJ1-5; D possibly corresponds to TRBD1 (6 bases). There are 16 residues in the CDR3. The V end was cut by 3 bases, the J end by 5 bases, with 18 bases between. Germline CDR1 and CDR2: SGDLS and YYNGEE. Written as DNA, the CDR3 is TGTGCCAGCAGCGATAGAGCAGGGGAACAAGATCAGCCCCAGCATTTT. Encoded protein: CASSDRAGEQDQPQHF.

This clone has a handful of counts. The CDR3 DNA is TGTGCCAGCAGTGAAGACAGGGACCATTACAATGAGCAGTTCTTC. As protein: CASSEDRDHYNEQFF. This sequence joins TRBV2 and TRBJ2-1; D is perhaps TRBD1 (6 bases). Germline-derived CDR1 and CDR2 are SNHLY and FYNNEI. The CDR3 loop spans 15 amino acids. V gave up 1 base and J gave up 4 bases, with 11 bases separating them.

This chain uses TRBV7-8 with TRBJ1-2; 7 bases match TRBD1. The CDR3 has 17 residues. Trimming at V came to 1 base and at J to 2 bases, leaving 10 bases not matched to a gene. Germline V gene lookup returns CDR1 SGHVS and CDR2 FQNEAQ. DNA for the CDR3: TGTGCCAGCAGCTTAGTTCCGGGACAGCCGATAAACTATGGCTACACCTTC. This translates into CASSLVPGQPINYGYTF.

V gene TRBV9 combines with J gene TRBJ2-3; no definite D call. From germline, CDR1 is SGDLS and CDR2 YYNGEE. The germline V and J ends were trimmed by 4 bases and 0 bases, with 9 bases remaining between them. The CDR3 extends over 14 amino acids. This chain's CDR3 is CASSSHPSTDTQYF. The CDR3 nucleotides read TGTGCCAGCAGCTCACATCCCAGCACAGATACGCAGTATTTT.

The rearrangement joins TRBV28 to TRBJ1-2, with D maybe TRBD1 (5 bases). Germline loops: CDR1 MDHEN, CDR2 SYDVKM. V was cut by 4 bases and J by 4 bases, with 7 bases left in between. This CDR3 has 12 residues. The CDR3 sequence is CASSSTVYGYTF. The CDR3 nucleotides are TGTGCCAGCAGTTCGACAGTCTATGGCTACACCTTC.

The CDR3: CASSDTPGDTQYF. For the CDR3, the DNA is TGTGCCAGCAGCGATACACCGGGGGATACGCAGTATTTT. The chain has TRBV2 and TRBJ2-3, with D possibly matching TRBD2 (5 bases). Per the germline V gene, CDR1 is SNHLY and CDR2 is FYNNEI. V dropped 6 bases and J dropped 6 bases, with 13 bases sitting between them. This CDR3 has 13 amino acids.

This chain links TRBV24-1 with TRBJ2-3; D not certain. The V gene's germline CDR1 is KGHDR and CDR2 SFDVKD. V gave up 5 bases and J gave up 4 bases, with 9 bases separating them. This CDR3 comprises 13 residues. The CDR3 DNA reads TGTGCCACCAGTGCGGTCGAGGCAGATACGCAGTATTTT. Protein sequence: CATSAVEADTQYF.

V is TRBV4-1 and J is TRBJ2-5; 8 nucleotides align to TRBD2. Germline CDR1 MGHRA, CDR2 YSYEKL. The CDR3 length is 16 residues. With V trimmed by 0 bases and J by 4 bases, 7 bases remained unmatched. The CDR3 loop reads CASSQERDLAGETQYF. DNA for the CDR3: TGCGCCAGCAGCCAAGAAAGGGATCTAGCGGGAGAGACCCAGTACTTC.